This note documents a single TCR beta chain sequence. This record belongs to a study of OX40 agonist ivuxolimab in advanced cancers. The CDR3 totals 14 residues. Germline assignment: CDR1 SGDLS and CDR2 YYNGEE. After removal of 3 bases from V and 5 bases from J, the junction contained 3 bases not matched to a gene. This table comes from immunoSEQ multiplex PCR, and its TCRdb copy is limited to in-frame clones, with some not included. The sample carries 60,000 to 75,000 clones, roughly 88% recorded once. The sample consisted of CD4+ or CD8+ T cells sorted from blood, taken in a trial of the OX40 agonist ivuxolimab. This chain links TRBV9 with TRBJ2-5, with 11 bases matching TRBD2. The sequence was obtained from an adult with an advanced solid tumor such as melanoma, head and neck, liver or kidney cancer. The CDR3 DNA is TGTGCCAGCAGCGAAGGACTAGCGGGCGAGACCCAGTACTTC. Protein: CASSEGLAGETQYF.